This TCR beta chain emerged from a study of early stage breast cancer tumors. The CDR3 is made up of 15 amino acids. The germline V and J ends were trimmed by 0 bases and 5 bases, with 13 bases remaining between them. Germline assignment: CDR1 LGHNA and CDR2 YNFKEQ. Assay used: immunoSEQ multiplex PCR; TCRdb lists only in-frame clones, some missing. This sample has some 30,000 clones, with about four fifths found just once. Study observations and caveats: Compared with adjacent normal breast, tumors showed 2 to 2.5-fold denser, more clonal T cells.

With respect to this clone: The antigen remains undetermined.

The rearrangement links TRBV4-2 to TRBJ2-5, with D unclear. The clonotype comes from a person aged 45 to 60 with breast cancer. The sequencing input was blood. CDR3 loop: CASSQESLLGETQYF. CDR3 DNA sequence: TGTGCCAGCAGCCAAGAATCCCTTTTAGGGGAGACCCAGTACTTC.